What follows are 11 T cell receptor beta chains derived from one specimen sequenced in a study of CD8 T cells in ankylosing spondylitis (dated by TCRdb to 2015 to 2018). Library preparation employed 5' RACE. This sample was sequenced with an Illumina HiSeq 2500. TCRdb reprocessing: public reads trimmed at Q25 with fastp, clones called with MiXCR, in-frame beta chains kept. Each entry is one CDR3 protein sequence, shown with its most common DNA and genes. Across this sample there are almost 250,000 distinct CDR3 sequences, with roughly 32% seen only once. Approximately 4% of the sample goes to the ten largest clones. Sequencing was performed on blood, either unsorted or a sorted T cell fraction (not recorded which). The receptor set was obtained from a male donor with ankylosing spondylitis or in good health (not recorded which).

The V call is TRBV7-8, the J call TRBJ1-1; D may be TRBD1 (5 bases). Germline CDR1 reads SGHVS; CDR2 reads FQNEAQ. Deletions cut 4 bases from V and 1 base from J, with 13 bases between. The CDR3 covers 15 residues. As DNA, the CDR3 is TGTGCCAGCAGCTCGGCCGGGACCCGGAACACTGAAGCTTTCTTT. This gives the protein CASSSAGTRNTEAFF.

This clonotype was detected a few times. This chain joins TRBV12-3 or TRBV12-4 and TRBJ2-1; tentatively, D is TRBD2 (5 bases). Trimming removed 6 bases from V and 8 bases from J, with 11 bases in between. CDR3 length equals 12 residues. The CDR3 sequence: CASSRWRHEQFF. DNA of the CDR3: TGTGCCAGCAGCCGCTGGAGGCATGAGCAGTTCTTC.

Points on this clonotype: An end of the junction does not agree with germline; a read error may underlie this. V and J are TRBV27 and TRBJ2-1, with TRBD1 identical over 12 bases. CDR3 length equals 15 residues. Germline lookup yields CDR1 MNHEY and CDR2 SMNVEV (reference sequence). Here the CDR3 reads CAGSPGTGGWNEQFF. The DNA for the CDR3 is TGTGCCGGCAGTCCTGGGACAGGGGGCTGGAATGAGCAGTTCTTC.

Ten or more counts support this clonotype. The chain links TRBV20-1 to TRBJ2-1; 7 bases line up with TRBD2. The CDR3 length is 13 residues. Germline lookup yields CDR1 DFQATT and CDR2 SNEGSKA (reference sequence). The J segment lost 5 bases and the V segment lost 6 bases, leaving 7 bases of the junction unmatched. For the CDR3, the DNA is TGCAGTGCGTACACTAGCGCGAACAATGAGCAGTTCTTC. Its translation is CSAYTSANNEQFF.

The chain joins TRBV20-1 to TRBJ1-2; D call uncertain. V lost 1 base to trimming and J lost 0 bases, with 9 bases between them. CDR3 length equals 14 residues. Germline V gene data show CDR1 as DFQATT and CDR2 as SNEGSKA (reference sequence). CDR3 nucleotide sequence: TGCAGTGCTAGAGCGGATCGGACTAACTATGGCTACACCTTC. Protein product: CSARADRTNYGYTF.

This clonotype has just a few counts. The J gene is TRBJ1-4, the V gene TRBV2; D call uncertain. The V end lost 4 bases, the J end lost 7 bases, and 13 bases lay between the germline ends. Per germline, CDR1 SNHLY and CDR2 FYNNEI. The CDR3 runs to 14 residues. The chain's CDR3 is CASSVGRGGEKLFF. The CDR3 nucleotides are TGTGCCAGCAGTGTGGGAAGAGGAGGTGAAAAACTGTTTTTT.

This chain connects TRBV11-2 to TRBJ2-5, with TRBD1 matching over 9 bases. Germline V CDR1 and CDR2: SGHAT, FQNNGV. The CDR3 consists of 15 residues. V lost 6 bases to trimming and J lost 1 base; unmatched junction nucleotides: 6. CDR3 amino acids: CASRRDRGTQETQYF. DNA of the CDR3: TGTGCCAGCAGACGCGACAGGGGGACCCAAGAGACCCAGTACTTC.

The rearrangement uses TRBV30 and TRBJ2-1, with D possibly matching TRBD1 (6 bases). CDR1 and CDR2 from the germline V gene are GTSNPN and SVGIG (reference sequence). Trimming shortened V by 1 base and J by 8 bases, and 30 bases separated the two germline ends. The CDR3 extends over 19 amino acids. In DNA form, the CDR3 reads TGTGCCTGGAGTGAGTTAGGGGGTGGGGGCCGTCCTTCGGGCTATGAGCAGTTCTTC. It encodes CAWSELGGGGRPSGYEQFF.

The gene calls are TRBV20-1 and TRBJ1-1; 8 bases match TRBD1. V lost 6 bases to trimming and J lost 1 base; unmatched junction nucleotides: 10. CDR1 and CDR2 from the germline V gene are DFQATT and SNEGSKA (reference sequence). This CDR3 comprises 15 residues. The CDR3 reads CSAPMTGATNTEAFF. In nucleotides, the CDR3 is TGCAGTGCCCCGATGACAGGGGCGACGAACACTGAAGCTTTCTTT.

The table lists this clonotype with a few counts. This CDR3 is CSARVWGRQETQYF. The DNA for the CDR3 is TGCAGTGCTAGAGTGTGGGGGCGCCAAGAGACCCAGTACTTC. The rearrangement links TRBV20-1 to TRBJ2-5; perhaps TRBD1 as D (6 bases). The germline gives CDR1 DFQATT, CDR2 SNEGSKA (reference sequence). Deletions cut 1 base from V and 1 base from J, with 10 bases between. CDR3 length: 14 amino acids.

This clonotype has just a few counts. The gene calls are TRBV12-3 or TRBV12-4 and TRBJ2-7; D gene unclear. The CDR3 totals 13 residues. The ends were cut back, 6 bases at V and 3 bases at J, with 12 bases in the middle. CDR3 nucleotide sequence: TGTGCCAGCAGCCAGTCGGTCGGCTACGAGCAGTACTTC. This codes for CASSQSVGYEQYF.